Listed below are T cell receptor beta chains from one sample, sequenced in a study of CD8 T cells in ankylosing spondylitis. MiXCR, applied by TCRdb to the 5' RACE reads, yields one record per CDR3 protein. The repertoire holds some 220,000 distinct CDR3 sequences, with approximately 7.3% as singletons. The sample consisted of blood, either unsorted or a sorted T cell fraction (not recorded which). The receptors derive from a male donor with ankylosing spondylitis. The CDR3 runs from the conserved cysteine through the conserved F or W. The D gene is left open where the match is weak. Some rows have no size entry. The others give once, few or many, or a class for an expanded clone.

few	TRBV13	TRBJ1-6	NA	CASSPVGGSPLHF	TGTGCCAGCAGCCCGGTAGGAGGTTCACCCCTCCACTTT
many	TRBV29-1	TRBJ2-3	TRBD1	CSVATGANTQYF	TGCAGCGTTGCGACAGGGGCGAATACGCAGTATTTT
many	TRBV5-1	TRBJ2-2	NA	CASSFVPNTGELFF	TGCGCCAGCAGCTTTGTGCCTAACACCGGGGAGCTGTTTTTT
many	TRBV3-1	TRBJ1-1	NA	CASSHRAKLDGTEAFF	TGTGCCAGCAGCCACCGCGCGAAGCTCGACGGCACTGAAGCTTTCTTT
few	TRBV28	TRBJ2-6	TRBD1	CASSHKKRDSDYSGTNVLTF	TGTGCCAGCAGTCACAAAAAAAGGGACAGTGACTACTCTGGGACCAACGTCCTGACTTTC
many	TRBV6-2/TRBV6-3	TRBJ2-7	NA	CASSYYGVRTSYEQYF	TGTGCCAGCAGTTACTATGGCGTCAGGACCTCCTACGAGCAGTACTTC
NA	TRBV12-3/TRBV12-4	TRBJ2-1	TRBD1	CASSLGQGPEQFF	TGTGCCAGCAGTCTGGGACAGGGCCCTGAGCAGTTCTTC
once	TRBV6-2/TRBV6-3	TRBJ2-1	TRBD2	CASSYEGGPSYEQFF	TGTGCCAGCAGTTACGAGGGAGGGCCGTCCTATGAGCAGTTCTTC
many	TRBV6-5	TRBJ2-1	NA	CASSFGTGYEQFF	TGTGCCAGCAGTTTCGGAACAGGGTATGAGCAGTTCTTC
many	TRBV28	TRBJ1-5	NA	CASSPLISDRNQPQHF	TGTGCCAGCAGTCCCCTAATATCCGATCGCAATCAGCCCCAGCATTTT
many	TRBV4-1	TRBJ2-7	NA	CASSQPSRAYEQYF	TGCGCCAGCAGCCAACCCTCACGGGCCTACGAGCAGTACTTC
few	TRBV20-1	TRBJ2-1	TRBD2	CCASFRRLAGIVNEQFF	TGCTGTGCCAGTTTTAGGAGACTAGCGGGAATAGTCAATGAGCAGTTCTTC
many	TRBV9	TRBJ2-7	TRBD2	CASSPELAAPGNEQYF	TGTGCCAGCAGCCCCGAACTAGCGGCCCCGGGGAACGAGCAGTACTTC
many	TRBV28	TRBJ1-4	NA	CASSYKRVEKLFF	TGTGCCAGCAGTTATAAGAGGGTTGAAAAACTGTTTTTT
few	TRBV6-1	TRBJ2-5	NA	CASSQRGEETQYF	TGTGCCAGCAGCCAACGTGGGGAAGAGACCCAGTACTTC
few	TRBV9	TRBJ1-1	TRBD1	CASSVGGQAHEAFF	TGTGCCAGCAGCGTAGGCGGACAGGCGCATGAAGCTTTCTTT
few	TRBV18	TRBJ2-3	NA	CASSPLTMSTDTQYF	TGTGCCAGCTCACCACTTACAATGAGCACAGATACGCAGTATTTT
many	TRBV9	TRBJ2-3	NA	CASSVDRPDTQYF	TGTGCCAGCAGCGTAGATAGGCCAGATACGCAGTATTTT
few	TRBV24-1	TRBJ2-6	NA	CATSGGASGANVLTF	TGTGCCACCAGTGGAGGGGCCTCTGGGGCCAACGTCCTGACTTTC
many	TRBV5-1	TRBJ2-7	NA	CASSSGQRSSYEQYF	TGCGCCAGCAGCTCAGGACAGAGGAGCTCCTACGAGCAGTACTTC
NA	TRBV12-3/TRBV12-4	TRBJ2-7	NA	CASSAGVGYEQYF	TGTGCCAGCAGTGCCGGGGTAGGCTACGAGCAGTACTTC
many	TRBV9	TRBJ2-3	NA	CASSVDLAEDTQYF	TGTGCCAGCAGCGTAGATCTGGCAGAGGATACGCAGTATTTT
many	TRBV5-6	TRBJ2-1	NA	CASSLGADSYNEQFF	TGTGCCAGCAGCTTGGGAGCGGACTCCTACAATGAGCAGTTCTTC
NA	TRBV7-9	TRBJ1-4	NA	CASSPLQGEKLFF	TGTGCCAGCAGCCCGCTGCAGGGTGAAAAACTGTTTTTT